A selection of T cell receptor beta chains follows, all from one sample in a study of cytomegalovirus exposure and HLA in healthy donors. Method: immunoSEQ multiplex PCR; TCRdb's copy keeps in-frame clones and lacks some. The table records 180,000 or so clones, 9.5% of them present only once. The sequencing sample was made of PBMCs. The receptors shown here come from a woman between 25 and 40 years old in good health and CMV-seropositive. CDR3s include the opening cysteine and the closing phenylalanine or tryptophan. Fields, in order: J gene, D gene, V gene, CDR3 protein. A D gene is named only where the DNA matches it firmly.

TRBJ2-7	NA	TRBV5-6	CASSPKPRPPYEQYF
TRBJ2-2	TRBD1	TRBV9	CASRIGQGGGGELFF
TRBJ2-5	TRBD2	TRBV9	CASSVGGLAGLKETQYF
TRBJ2-5	TRBD2	TRBV5-1	CASKAHSGTEAQYF
TRBJ2-5	NA	TRBV27	CASSSSLRRETQYF
TRBJ2-5	TRBD2	TRBV6-4	CASSYQGGETQYF
TRBJ2-5	TRBD1	TRBV9	CAVPNERTGEETQYF
TRBJ1-1	NA	TRBV30	CAWSEERQEAFF
TRBJ2-2	TRBD2	TRBV27	CASSEIAGGWTGELFF
TRBJ1-1	NA	TRBV12-5	CASGFEGGRTEAFF
TRBJ2-3	TRBD2	TRBV5-1	CASSLGGLAGGGTDTQYF
TRBJ1-1	NA	TRBV9	CASSGLEAEAFF
TRBJ2-7	TRBD1	TRBV5-5	CASSPGFGTGFYEQYF
TRBJ2-7	TRBD1	TRBV6-6	CASREPGQGTYEQYF
TRBJ2-1	NA	TRBV2	CASHGTYTSGEQFF
TRBJ2-7	NA	TRBV9	CASSERVDSYEQYF
TRBJ2-4	NA	TRBV6-1	CASSSQITDIQYF
TRBJ1-2	NA	TRBV6-5	CASSVQGTSYGYTF
TRBJ2-1	TRBD2	TRBV7-9	CASSLGGSTYNEQFF
TRBJ1-1	NA	TRBV7-9	CASSLVQSIYTEAFF
TRBJ1-2	NA	TRBV27	CALWAPQTYGYTF
TRBJ2-2	NA	TRBV11-2	CASTPRTGYIGELFF
TRBJ2-5	NA	TRBV5-6	CASSWGYGGALKTQYF
TRBJ2-1	TRBD2	TRBV9	CASTKGRVRNNEQFF
TRBJ1-4	NA	TRBV29-1	CSVAPSNEKLFF
NA	TRBD2	TRBV27	CASRTGTSGTEQYF